Shown below are 26 T cell receptor beta chains from a single sample sequenced in a study of cytomegalovirus exposure and HLA in healthy donors. Use of 60 Vbeta and 13 Jbeta primers characterized the PCR. Produced via immunoSEQ multiplex PCR; TCRdb's table is partial and in-frame only. The sample comprises about 130,000 clones, over 75% of which are singletons, and over 1.5% rests with the top ten. The material sequenced was PBMCs. These receptors originate from a boy between 10 and 17 years old in good health and CMV-seronegative.

The chain links TRBV2 to TRBJ1-1, with 8 bases fitting TRBD1. The V and J ends lost 7 bases and 5 bases, in that order; junction bases with no gene match: 6. Per germline, CDR1 SNHLY and CDR2 FYNNEI. This CDR3 contains 13 residues. The CDR3 spells CASTQGAATEAFF. For the CDR3, the DNA is TGTGCCAGCACCCAGGGGGCAGCTACTGAAGCTTTCTTT.

A single count supports this clone. The J gene is TRBJ2-5, the V gene TRBV6-5, with a weak D call TRBD1 (5 bases). Germline V gene sequence: CDR1 MNHEY, CDR2 SVGAGI. There are 14 residues in the CDR3. Trimming took off 5 bases at V and 11 bases at J, with 21 bases between the two ends. The CDR3: CASSLGHGGAAQYF. CDR3 bases: TGTGCCAGCAGTCTTGGACACGGCGGCGCGGCGCAGTACTTC.

This clone turned up a few times. V and J are TRBV6-1 and TRBJ2-7; 7 positions match TRBD1. The germline V gene has CDR1 MNHNS and CDR2 SASEGT. The J segment lost 3 bases and the V segment lost 5 bases, leaving 7 bases of the junction unmatched. CDR3 length equals 14 residues. CDR3 DNA: TGTGCCAGCAGTTCCGACAGGGCGGACTACGAGCAGTACTTC. Translated, it gives CASSSDRADYEQYF.

The chain recombines TRBV29-1 with TRBJ1-2; no reliable D call. The V end was cut by 0 bases, the J end by 6 bases, with 8 bases between. Germline loops: CDR1 SQVTM, CDR2 ANQGSEA. The CDR3 spans 12 residues. The CDR3 reads CSVEDAGNGYTF. CDR3 bases: TGCAGCGTTGAAGACGCGGGGAATGGCTACACCTTC.

The chain joins TRBV9 to TRBJ2-1; TRBD2 matches 9 bases. The V gene end was trimmed by 0 bases and the J gene end by 8 bases; junction bases not matched to a gene: 9. CDR3 length: 16 amino acids. The V gene's germline CDR1 is SGDLS and CDR2 YYNGEE. The CDR3 loop reads CASSVVPAGGIDEQFF. CDR3 nucleotides: TGTGCCAGCAGCGTAGTGCCGGCGGGGGGGATCGATGAGCAGTTCTTC. Supplemented by reference TRBV9 and TRBJ2-1, the full variable domain reads DSGVTQTPKHLITATGQRVTLRCSPRSGDLSVYWYQQSLDQGLQFLIQYYNGEERAKGNILERFSAQQFPDLHSELNLSSLELGDSALYFCASSVVPAGGIDEQFFGPGTRLTVL.

This clone was recorded once. The V call is TRBV9, the J call TRBJ2-7, with D perhaps matching TRBD2 (6 bases). The V gene's germline CDR1 is SGDLS and CDR2 YYNGEE. The CDR3 sequence is 13 residues long. The V gene lost 3 bases and the J gene lost 6 bases, with 13 bases spanning the gap. CDR3 nucleotides: TGTGCCAGCAGCGAGGCGGGGAGGAGCGAGCAGTACTTC. Residues: CASSEAGRSEQYF.

The table lists this clone with a few counts. The V and J genes are TRBV29-1 and TRBJ2-5, with a weak D call TRBD2 (6 bases). Germline-derived CDR1 and CDR2 are SQVTM and ANQGSEA. Trimming pared 4 bases from V and 7 bases from J, leaving 16 bases between. The CDR3 contains 13 residues. The CDR3 nucleotides read TGCAGCGTTGGCGGGGTTGAGTACGTGACCCAGTACTTC. It is translated as CSVGGVEYVTQYF.

This chain links TRBV30 with TRBJ2-3; 8 bases are shared with TRBD1. The CDR3 runs to 12 residues. Germline assignment: CDR1 GTSNPN and CDR2 SVGIG (reference sequence). Trimming at V came to 5 bases and at J to 4 bases, leaving 2 bases not matched to a gene. The CDR3 nucleotides are TGTGCCTGGGACAGGGGTCCAGATACGCAGTATTTT. Encoded protein: CAWDRGPDTQYF. The full variable domain, with the rest looked up from reference TRBV30 and TRBJ2-3, is SQTIHQWPATLVQPVGSPLSLECTVEGTSNPNLYWYRQAAGRGLQLLFYSVGIGQISSEVPQNLSASRPQDRQFILSSKKLLLSDSGFYLCAWDRGPDTQYFGPGTRLTVL.

The chain recombines TRBV5-1 with TRBJ2-2; D is perhaps TRBD1 (6 bases). Trimming took off 4 bases at V and 1 base at J, with 11 bases between the two ends. Looked up from germline, CDR1 is SGHRS and CDR2 is YFSETQ. This CDR3 comprises 15 residues. CDR3 in DNA: TGCGCCAGCAGCCACGCACAGGGGAACACCGGGGAGCTGTTTTTT. Protein: CASSHAQGNTGELFF. The whole variable domain, filled in from reference TRBV5-1 and TRBJ2-2, reads KAGVTQTPRYLIKTRGQQVTLSCSPISGHRSVSWYQQTPGQGLQFLFEYFSETQRNKGNFPGRFSGRQFSNSRSEMNVSTLELGDSALYLCASSHAQGNTGELFFGEGSRLTVL.

The chain has TRBV7-3 and TRBJ2-1; the match to TRBD2 covers 9 bases. The CDR3 has 15 residues. Germline CDR1 and CDR2: SGHTA and FQGTGA. V lost 4 bases, J lost 6 bases, and 7 bases stayed unmatched. Written as DNA, the CDR3 is TGTGCCAGCAGCTCAGGAGCGGGAGGCTTCAATGAGCAGTTCTTC. Amino acids: CASSSGAGGFNEQFF.

This clone was found once. V gene TRBV14 combines with J gene TRBJ2-1; tentative D call: TRBD1 (5 bases). CDR1 and CDR2 (germline): SGHDN, FVKESK. The CDR3 is 15 residues long. The ends were cut back, 2 bases at V and 6 bases at J, with 14 bases in the middle. This chain's CDR3 is CASSQPGWDGNEQFF. CDR3 DNA: TGTGCCAGCAGCCAACCAGGGTGGGATGGCAATGAGCAGTTCTTC. The full variable domain, its missing parts supplied by reference TRBV14 and TRBJ2-1, is EAGVTQFPSHSVIEKGQTVTLRCDPISGHDNLYWYRRVMGKEIKFLLHFVKESKQDESGMPNNRFLAERTGGTYSTLKVQPAELEDSGVYFCASSQPGWDGNEQFFGPGTRLTVL.

The chain uses TRBV7-6 and TRBJ2-1, with D tentatively TRBD2 (6 bases). The CDR3 contains 12 residues. V was clipped by 1 base and J by 10 bases, with 8 bases between them. Germline V gene sequence: CDR1 SGHVS, CDR2 FNYEAQ. In DNA, the CDR3 is TGTGCCAGCAGCTTAGGGGCGGGAGAGCAGTTCTTC. It encodes CASSLGAGEQFF.

Only one count was recorded for this clone. The CDR3: CASSSHTTGLMNTEAFF. CDR3 in DNA: TGCGCCAGCAGCTCACACACGACAGGGTTAATGAACACTGAAGCTTTCTTT. The chain couples TRBV5-1 to TRBJ1-1, with 7 positions matching TRBD1. The CDR3 has 17 residues. V lost 3 bases and J lost 0; bases outside the gene matches: 11. The germline gives CDR1 SGHRS, CDR2 YFSETQ.

V is TRBV4-1 and J is TRBJ2-7; 9 bases fit TRBD1. Germline CDR1 is MGHRA and CDR2 is YSYEKL. The CDR3 has 15 amino acids. Germline trimming cut 5 bases from V and 2 bases from J; bases unmatched to any gene: 7. The CDR3 DNA is TGCGCCAGCAGCTATTCCCGGGACAGGGCCTACGAGCAGTACTTC. Translated: CASSYSRDRAYEQYF.

About this clone itself: At one of its ends the junction is not consistent with the germline gene, which may arise from a read error. The chain couples TRBV6-5 to TRBJ1-2, with a possible D match to TRBD1 (5 bases). The germline gives CDR1 MNHEY, CDR2 SVGAGI. This CDR3 is built from 15 residues. CDR3 DNA sequence: TGTGCCAGCAGTCCAGGGTTTACCAACAACTATGGCTACCCCTTC. Amino acids: CASSPGFTNNYGYPF.

This chain links TRBV7-2 with TRBJ1-2; the match to TRBD1 covers 7 bases. The CDR3 consists of 13 residues. V trimming: 3 bases; J trimming: 3 bases; junction bases outside the gene matches: 1. CDR1 SGHTA and CDR2 FQGNSA come from the germline V gene. The CDR3 DNA reads as TGTGCCAGCAGCTTTACAGGGGACTATGGCTACACCTTC. Protein product: CASSFTGDYGYTF.

The chain is built from TRBV12-5 and TRBJ2-3, with 8 bases matching TRBD2. The CDR3 runs to 14 residues. V was pared by 5 bases and J by 4 bases, with 5 bases of the junction left unmatched. Looked up from germline, CDR1 is LGHNT and CDR2 is FRNRAP. The CDR3 sequence is CASGASGGADTQYF. As DNA, the CDR3 is TGTGCTAGTGGTGCCAGCGGGGGTGCAGATACGCAGTATTTT.

The chain carries TRBV6-5 and TRBJ1-3; 7 bases map to TRBD1. Germline values: CDR1 MNHEY, CDR2 SVGAGI. J was trimmed by 1 base and V by 2 bases; bases with no gene match: 2. The length of the CDR3 is 15 residues. The CDR3 DNA reads TGTGCCAGCAGTTACAAGGGGGCATCTGGAAACACCATATATTTT. This translates into CASSYKGASGNTIYF.

The rearrangement uses TRBV5-1 and TRBJ2-5; 14 positions agree with TRBD2. CDR3 length: 17 residues. Unmatched junction bases numbered 6, after V lost 4 bases and J lost 1 base. The germline V gene encodes CDR1 SGHRS and CDR2 YFSETQ. Here the CDR3 DNA reads TGCGCCAGCAGCCTTCGGACTAGCGGGGGGTTCCAAGAGACCCAGTACTTC. Translated: CASSLRTSGGFQETQYF.

The rearrangement joins TRBV5-4 to TRBJ2-3, with D possibly being TRBD2 (6 bases). The CDR3 consists of 15 residues. V shed 3 bases and J shed 2 bases, with 13 bases lying between them. Germline-derived CDR1 and CDR2 are SGHNT and YYREEE (reference sequence). The chain's CDR3 is CASSSAAGITDTQYF. In nucleotides, the CDR3 is TGTGCCAGCAGCTCTGCAGCGGGTATCACAGATACGCAGTATTTT.

The genes are TRBV5-4 and TRBJ1-1; weak D call: TRBD1 (5 bases). V was trimmed by 2 bases and J by 1 base, leaving 9 bases between them. Germline V gene data show CDR1 as SGHNT and CDR2 as YYREEE (reference sequence). The CDR3 has 14 amino acids. CDR3 sequence: CASSLQASNTEAFF. The CDR3 bases are TGTGCCAGCAGCTTACAGGCGTCGAACACTGAAGCTTTCTTT.

About this clone: Germline is not matched at one junction end, which may reflect a read error. The rearrangement links TRBV7-9 to TRBJ2-1, with D perhaps TRBD1 (6 bases). CDR3 length: 12 amino acids. Germline CDR1 and CDR2: SEHNR and FQNEAQ (reference sequence). This chain's CDR3 is CSSSLQGNEQFF. In DNA, the CDR3 is TGTTCCAGCAGCTTACAGGGAAATGAGCAGTTCTTC.

The J gene is TRBJ2-7, the V gene TRBV4-2; TRBD2 might be the D (6 bases). Germline lookup yields CDR1 LGHNA and CDR2 YNFKEQ. The ends were cut back, 4 bases at V and 5 bases at J, with 18 bases in the middle. The CDR3 is 15 residues long. CDR3 DNA: TGTGCCAGCAGCCTTCCGGGACTCCCTTTTGACGAGCAGTACTTC. It yields the protein CASSLPGLPFDEQYF.

The genes are TRBV5-4 and TRBJ2-3, with D hard to call. This CDR3 comprises 14 residues. V lost 1 base to trimming and J lost 0 bases, with 6 bases between them. Germline V gene lookup returns CDR1 SGHNT and CDR2 YYREEE (reference sequence). The CDR3 nucleotides are TGTGCCAGCAGCTTGTTCAGGAGCACAGATACGCAGTATTTT. Amino acid sequence: CASSLFRSTDTQYF.

CDR3 bases: TGCGCCAGCAGCAAAGTTGCAGCCTACGAGCAGTACTTC. Encoded protein: CASSKVAAYEQYF. This chain uses TRBV5-1 with TRBJ2-7; D remains unclear. Deletions cut 4 bases from V and 2 bases from J, with 10 bases between. The CDR3 runs to 13 residues. Germline-derived CDR1 and CDR2 are SGHRS and YFSETQ. Using reference TRBV5-1 and TRBJ2-7 for the parts outside the CDR3, the full variable domain is KAGVTQTPRYLIKTRGQQVTLSCSPISGHRSVSWYQQTPGQGLQFLFEYFSETQRNKGNFPGRFSGRQFSNSRSEMNVSTLELGDSALYLCASSKVAAYEQYFGPGTRLTVT.

This chain links TRBV5-1 with TRBJ2-5; TRBD1 matches 8 bases. J lost 5 bases, V lost 4 bases, and 7 bases had no gene match. Germline V gives CDR1 SGHRS, CDR2 YFSETQ. The CDR3 contains 14 residues. DNA for the CDR3: TGCGCCAGCAGCCGACGCAGGGGGCCGGAGACCCAGTACTTC. It is translated as CASSRRRGPETQYF. Full variable domain (missing parts from reference TRBV5-1 and TRBJ2-5): KAGVTQTPRYLIKTRGQQVTLSCSPISGHRSVSWYQQTPGQGLQFLFEYFSETQRNKGNFPGRFSGRQFSNSRSEMNVSTLELGDSALYLCASSRRRGPETQYFGPGTRLLVL.